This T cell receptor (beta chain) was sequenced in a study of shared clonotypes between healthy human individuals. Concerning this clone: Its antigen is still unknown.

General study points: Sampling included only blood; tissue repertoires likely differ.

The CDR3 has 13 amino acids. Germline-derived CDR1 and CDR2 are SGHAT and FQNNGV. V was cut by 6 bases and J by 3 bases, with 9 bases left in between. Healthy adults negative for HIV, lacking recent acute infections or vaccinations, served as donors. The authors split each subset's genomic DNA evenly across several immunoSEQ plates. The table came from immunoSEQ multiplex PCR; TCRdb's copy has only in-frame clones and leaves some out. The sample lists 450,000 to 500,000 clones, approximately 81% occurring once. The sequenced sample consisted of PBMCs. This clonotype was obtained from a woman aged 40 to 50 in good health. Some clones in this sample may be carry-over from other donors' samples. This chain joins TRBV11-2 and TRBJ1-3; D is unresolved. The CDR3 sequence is CASREGFGNTIYF. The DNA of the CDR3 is TGTGCCAGCAGGGAAGGGTTTGGAAACACCATATATTTT.